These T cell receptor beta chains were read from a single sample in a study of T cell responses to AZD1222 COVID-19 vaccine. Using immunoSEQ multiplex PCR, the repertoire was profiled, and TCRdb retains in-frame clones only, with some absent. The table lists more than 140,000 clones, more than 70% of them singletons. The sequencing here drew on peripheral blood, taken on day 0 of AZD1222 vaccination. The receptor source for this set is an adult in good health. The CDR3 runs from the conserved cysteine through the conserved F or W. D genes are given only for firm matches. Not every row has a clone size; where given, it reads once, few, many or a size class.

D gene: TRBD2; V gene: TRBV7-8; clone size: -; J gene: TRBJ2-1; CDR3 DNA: TGTGCCAGCAGCCCCCGAATGGGTAGCGGGGGTACCTACAATGAGCAGTTCTTC; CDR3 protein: CASSPRMGSGGTYNEQFF
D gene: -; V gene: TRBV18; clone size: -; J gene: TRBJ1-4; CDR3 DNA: TGTACCAGCTCTCCAAAGATAGGTGAAAAACTGTTTTTT; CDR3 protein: CTSSPKIGEKLFF
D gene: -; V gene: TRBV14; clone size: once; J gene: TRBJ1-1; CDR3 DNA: TGTGCCAGCAGCCAAGATTGGAGCACTGAAGCTTTCTTT; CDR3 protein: CASSQDWSTEAFF
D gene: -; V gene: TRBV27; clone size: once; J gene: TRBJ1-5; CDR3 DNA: TGTGCCAGCAGTGAACGCAGGGGACGGGGTAATCAGCCCCAGCATTTT; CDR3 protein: CASSERRGRGNQPQHF
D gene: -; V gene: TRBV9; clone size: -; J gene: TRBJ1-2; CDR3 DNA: TGTGCCAGCAGCGGGATTGATGGCTACACCTTC; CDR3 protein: CASSGIDGYTF
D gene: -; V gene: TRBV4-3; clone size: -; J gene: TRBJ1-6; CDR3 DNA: TGCGCCAGCAGCCAAGGAGTAGGGGGTGATTCACCCCTCCACTTT; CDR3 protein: CASSQGVGGDSPLHF
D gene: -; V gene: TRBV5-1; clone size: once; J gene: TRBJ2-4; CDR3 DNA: TGCGCCAGCAGCTTGGTGGCTAGCTCGGTCCTAAACATTCAGTACTTC; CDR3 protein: CASSLVASSVLNIQYF
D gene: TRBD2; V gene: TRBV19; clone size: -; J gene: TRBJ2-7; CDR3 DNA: TGTGCCAGTAGTTTTAGCGGGAGTGGCTATGAGCAGTACTTC; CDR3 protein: CASSFSGSGYEQYF
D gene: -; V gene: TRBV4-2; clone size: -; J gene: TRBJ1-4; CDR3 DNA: TGTGCCAGCAGCCAAGAAAGGCTAATTAATGAAAAACTGTTTTTT; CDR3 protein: CASSQERLINEKLFF
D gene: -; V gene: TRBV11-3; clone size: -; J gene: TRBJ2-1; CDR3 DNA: TGTGCCAGCAGCTTAGGAACTAGCTATGGGAATGAGCAGTTCTTC; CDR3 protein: CASSLGTSYGNEQFF
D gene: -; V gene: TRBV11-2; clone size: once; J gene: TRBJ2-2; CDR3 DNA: TGTGCCAGCAGCGTATTCCACGGGACCGGGGAGCTGTTTTTT; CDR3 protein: CASSVFHGTGELFF
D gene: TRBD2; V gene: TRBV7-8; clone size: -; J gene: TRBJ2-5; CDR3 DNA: TGTGCCAGCAGCTTAGGCGGGAGGGCCGGTGGGGAGACCCAGTACTTC; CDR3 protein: CASSLGGRAGGETQYF
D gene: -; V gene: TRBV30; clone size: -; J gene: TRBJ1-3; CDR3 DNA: TGTGCCTGGAGTGTACACCGAGGCTCTGGAAACACCATATATTTT; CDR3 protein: CAWSVHRGSGNTIYF
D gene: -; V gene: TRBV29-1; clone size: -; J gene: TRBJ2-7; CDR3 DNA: TGCAGCGCCGGTCCCAAGGTGGGCGAGCAGTACTTC; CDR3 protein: CSAGPKVGEQYF
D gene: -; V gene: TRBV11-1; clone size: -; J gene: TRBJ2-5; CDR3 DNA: TGTGCCAGCAGCTTAATTGCGAACAGGGCTAAAGAGACCCAGTACTTC; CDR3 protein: CASSLIANRAKETQYF